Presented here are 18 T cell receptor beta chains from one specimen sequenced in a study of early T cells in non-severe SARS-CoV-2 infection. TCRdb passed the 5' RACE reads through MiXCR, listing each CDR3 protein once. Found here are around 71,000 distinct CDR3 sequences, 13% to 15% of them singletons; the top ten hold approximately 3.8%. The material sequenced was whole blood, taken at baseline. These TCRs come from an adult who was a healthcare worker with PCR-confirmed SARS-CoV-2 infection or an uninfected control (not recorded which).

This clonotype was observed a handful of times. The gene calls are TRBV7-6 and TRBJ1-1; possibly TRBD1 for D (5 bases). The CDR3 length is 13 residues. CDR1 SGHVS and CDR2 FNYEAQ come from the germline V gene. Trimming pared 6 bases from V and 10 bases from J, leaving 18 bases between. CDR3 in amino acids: CASSAGKFGSAFF. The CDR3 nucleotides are TGTGCCAGCAGTGCAGGGAAGTTTGGTTCAGCTTTCTTT.

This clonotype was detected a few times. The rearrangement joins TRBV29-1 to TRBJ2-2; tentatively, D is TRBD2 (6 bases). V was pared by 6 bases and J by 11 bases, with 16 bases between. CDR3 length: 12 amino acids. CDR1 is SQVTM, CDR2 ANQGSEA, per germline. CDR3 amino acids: CSVSLTRRELFF. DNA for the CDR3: TGCAGCGTATCATTGACTAGAAGAGAGCTGTTTTTT.

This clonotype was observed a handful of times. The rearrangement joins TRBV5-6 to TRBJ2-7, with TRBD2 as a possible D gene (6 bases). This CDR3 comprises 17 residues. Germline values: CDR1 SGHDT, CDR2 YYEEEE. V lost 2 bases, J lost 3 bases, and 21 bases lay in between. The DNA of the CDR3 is TGTGCCAGCAGCTTTGGGGGGAACGTTCGCCGGGGCTACGAGCAGTACTTC. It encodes CASSFGGNVRRGYEQYF. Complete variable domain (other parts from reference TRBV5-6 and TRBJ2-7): DAGVTQSPTHLIKTRGQQVTLRCSPKSGHDTVSWYQQALGQGPQFIFQYYEEEERQRGNFPDRFSGHQFPNYSSELNVNALLLGDSALYLCASSFGGNVRRGYEQYFGPGTRLTVT.

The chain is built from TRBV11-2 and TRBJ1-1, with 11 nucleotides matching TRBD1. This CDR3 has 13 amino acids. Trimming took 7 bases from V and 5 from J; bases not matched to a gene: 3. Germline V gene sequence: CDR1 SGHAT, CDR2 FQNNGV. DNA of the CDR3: TGTGCCAGCACCGGACAGGGGGCGACTGAAGCTTTCTTT. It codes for CASTGQGATEAFF.

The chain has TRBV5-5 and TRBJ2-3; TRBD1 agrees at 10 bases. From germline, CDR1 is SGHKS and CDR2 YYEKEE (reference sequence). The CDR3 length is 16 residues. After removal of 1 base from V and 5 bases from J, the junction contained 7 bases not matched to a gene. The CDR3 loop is CASSLRDRGVIDTQYF. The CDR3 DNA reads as TGTGCCAGCAGCTTGCGGGACAGGGGAGTGATAGATACGCAGTATTTT.

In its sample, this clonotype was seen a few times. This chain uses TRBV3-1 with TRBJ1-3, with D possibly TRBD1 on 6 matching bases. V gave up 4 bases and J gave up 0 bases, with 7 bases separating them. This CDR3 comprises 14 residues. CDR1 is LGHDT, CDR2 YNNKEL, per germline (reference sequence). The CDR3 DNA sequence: TGTGCCAGCAGCCGGGACATCTCTGGAAACACCATATATTTT. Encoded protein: CASSRDISGNTIYF.

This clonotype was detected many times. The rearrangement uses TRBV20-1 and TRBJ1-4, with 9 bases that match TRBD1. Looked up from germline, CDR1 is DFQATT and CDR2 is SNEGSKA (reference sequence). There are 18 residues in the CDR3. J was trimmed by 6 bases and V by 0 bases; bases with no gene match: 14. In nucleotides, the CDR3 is TGCAGTGCTAGAGAAGGGACAGGGACTTGGGCGAATGATGAAAAACTGTTTTTT. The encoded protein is CSAREGTGTWANDEKLFF.

The CDR3, as DNA: TGTGCCAGCAGTTCACGACAGGGGGCGGCGGTTCTTGAGACCCAGTACTTC. Its translation: CASSSRQGAAVLETQYF. The V and J genes are TRBV27 and TRBJ2-5, with 10 bases lining up with TRBD1. V trimming: 4 bases; J trimming: 5 bases; junction bases outside the gene matches: 13. The CDR3 has 17 residues. The germline V gene has CDR1 MNHEY and CDR2 SMNVEV (reference sequence).

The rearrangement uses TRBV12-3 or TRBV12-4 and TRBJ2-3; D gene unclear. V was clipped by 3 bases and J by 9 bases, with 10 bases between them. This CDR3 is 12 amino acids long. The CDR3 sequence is CASSFGPDTQYF. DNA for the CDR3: TGTGCCAGCAGTTTCGGCCCCGACACGCAGTATTTT.

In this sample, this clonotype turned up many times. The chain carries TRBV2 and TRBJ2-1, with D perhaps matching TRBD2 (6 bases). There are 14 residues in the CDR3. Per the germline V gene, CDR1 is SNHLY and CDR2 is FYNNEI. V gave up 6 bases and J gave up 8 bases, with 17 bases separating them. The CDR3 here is CASRGTGSGYEQFF. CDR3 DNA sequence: TGTGCCAGCAGGGGGACCGGGAGTGGCTATGAGCAGTTCTTC.

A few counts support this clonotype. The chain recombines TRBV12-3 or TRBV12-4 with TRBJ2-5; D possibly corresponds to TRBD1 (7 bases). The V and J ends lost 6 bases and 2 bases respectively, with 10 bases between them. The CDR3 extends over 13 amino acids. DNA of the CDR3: TGTGCCAGCAGGGGGGGACAGCAAGAGACCCAGTACTTC. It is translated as CASRGGQQETQYF.

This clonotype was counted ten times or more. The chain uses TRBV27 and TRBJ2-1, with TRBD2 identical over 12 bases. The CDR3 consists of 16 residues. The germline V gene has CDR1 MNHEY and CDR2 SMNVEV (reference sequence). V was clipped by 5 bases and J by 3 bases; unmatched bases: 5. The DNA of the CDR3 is TGTGCCAGCAGTATGGGACTAGCGGGTTTCTACAATGAGCAGTTCTTC. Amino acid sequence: CASSMGLAGFYNEQFF.

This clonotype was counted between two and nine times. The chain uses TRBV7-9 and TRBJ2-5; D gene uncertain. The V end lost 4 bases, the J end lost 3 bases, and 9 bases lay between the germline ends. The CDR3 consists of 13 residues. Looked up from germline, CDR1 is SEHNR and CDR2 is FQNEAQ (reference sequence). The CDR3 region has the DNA TGTGCCAGCAGCTCCACCCCCAAAGAGACCCAGTACTTC. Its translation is CASSSTPKETQYF.

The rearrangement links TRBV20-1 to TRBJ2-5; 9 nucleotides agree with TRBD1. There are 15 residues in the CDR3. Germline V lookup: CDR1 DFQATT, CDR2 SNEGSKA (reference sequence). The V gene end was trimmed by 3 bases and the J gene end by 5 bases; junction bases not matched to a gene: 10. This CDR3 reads CSASPWDRDGETQYF. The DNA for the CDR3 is TGCAGTGCTAGTCCATGGGACAGGGACGGCGAGACCCAGTACTTC.

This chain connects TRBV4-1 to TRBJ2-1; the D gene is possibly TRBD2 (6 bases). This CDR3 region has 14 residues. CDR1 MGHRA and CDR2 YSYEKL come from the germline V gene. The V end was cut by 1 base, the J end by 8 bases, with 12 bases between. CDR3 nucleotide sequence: TGCGCCAGCAGCCAAGTCGGGCCGGGAGATGAGCAGTTCTTC. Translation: CASSQVGPGDEQFF.

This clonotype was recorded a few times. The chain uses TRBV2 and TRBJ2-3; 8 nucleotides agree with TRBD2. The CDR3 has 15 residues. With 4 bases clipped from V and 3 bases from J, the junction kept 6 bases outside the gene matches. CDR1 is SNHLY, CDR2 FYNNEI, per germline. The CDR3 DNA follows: TGTGCCAGCAGTGGTCGAGCGGGAGTGACAGATACGCAGTATTTT. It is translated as CASSGRAGVTDTQYF.

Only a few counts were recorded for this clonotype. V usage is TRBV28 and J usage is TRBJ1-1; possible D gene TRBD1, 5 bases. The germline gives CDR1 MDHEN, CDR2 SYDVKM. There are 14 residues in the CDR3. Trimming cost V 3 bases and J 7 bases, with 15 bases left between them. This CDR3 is CASSFPARASEAFF. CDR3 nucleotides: TGTGCCAGCAGTTTCCCGGCCAGGGCGAGTGAAGCTTTCTTT.

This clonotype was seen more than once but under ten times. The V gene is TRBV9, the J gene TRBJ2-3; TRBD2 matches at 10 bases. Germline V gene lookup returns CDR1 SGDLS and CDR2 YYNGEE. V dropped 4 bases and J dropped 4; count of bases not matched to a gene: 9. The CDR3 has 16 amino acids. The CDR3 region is CASSSYEAGGPDTQYF. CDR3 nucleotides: TGTGCCAGCAGCTCCTACGAAGCGGGAGGGCCAGATACGCAGTATTTT.